This T cell receptor (beta chain) is from a study of response to subunit inactivated influenza vaccine. V lost 3 bases and J 9 bases, leaving 15 bases between the germline ends. The CDR3 is made up of 15 amino acids. Germline V gene lookup returns CDR1 SEHNR and CDR2 FQNEAQ (reference sequence). This clonotype came up a few times. TCRdb reprocessed the RT-PCR reads with MiXCR, giving one entry per CDR3 protein. The data hold about 570,000 distinct CDR3 sequences, with around 10% observed a single time. This sample also appeared in a second study, on T cells expressing NK-cell markers. According to that study: 5'RACE template switching with UMIs generated TCR beta cDNA. It was sorted CD3+CD56-NKG2C+, CD3+CD56+NKG2C- and CD3+CD56+NKG2C+ T cells that provided the TCR beta repertoires. The authors applied an anti-gamma-delta TCR antibody in several experiments, and it restricted sorting to alpha-beta TCR T cells. In a few donors, dominant clonotypes made up about 28.3-65% of CD3+CD56-NKG2C+ cells. No clear determination of HCMV specificity was made for expanded NKG2C+ T cell clones.

The clonotype originates from a man aged 50 or older who received an inactivated influenza vaccine. The rearrangement links TRBV7-9 to TRBJ1-6; D ambiguous. Specimen: PBMCs from blood, collected on the day of vaccination. Written as DNA, the CDR3 is TGTGCCAGCAGCTTTGGGCCCAACAGAGGTTCACCCCTCCACTTT. The encoded protein is CASSFGPNRGSPLHF.